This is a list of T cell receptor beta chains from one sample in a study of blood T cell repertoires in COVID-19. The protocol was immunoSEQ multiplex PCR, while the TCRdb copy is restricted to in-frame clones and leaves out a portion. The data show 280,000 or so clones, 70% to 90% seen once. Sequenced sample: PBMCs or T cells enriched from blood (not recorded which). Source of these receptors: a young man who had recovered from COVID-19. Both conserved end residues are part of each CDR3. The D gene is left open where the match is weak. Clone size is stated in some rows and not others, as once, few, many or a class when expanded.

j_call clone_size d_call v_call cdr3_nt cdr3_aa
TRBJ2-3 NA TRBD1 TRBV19 TGTGCCAGTAGTATAAACCCTCGCCGAGACAGGGCAAATACGCAGTATTTT CASSINPRRDRANTQYF
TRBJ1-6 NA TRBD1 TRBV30 TGTGCCTGGAGTTCTGGGGACAGCAGATATAATTCACCCCTCCACTTT CAWSSGDSRYNSPLHF
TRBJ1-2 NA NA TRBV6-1 TGTGCCAGCAGTGGAGAAGGGACATGGTTGGGCTATGGCTACACCTTC CASSGEGTWLGYGYTF
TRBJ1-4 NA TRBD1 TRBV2 TGTGCCAGCAGTGATTTTAGGACAGGGTTTGAAAAACTGTTTTTT CASSDFRTGFEKLFF
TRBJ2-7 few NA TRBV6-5 TGTGCCAGCAAAGAGGGCTACGAGCAGTACTTC CASKEGYEQYF
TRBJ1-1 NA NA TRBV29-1 TGCAGCGTTGCGGGCGACCTGGGGAGCACTGAAGCTTTCTTT CSVAGDLGSTEAFF
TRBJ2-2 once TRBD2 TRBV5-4 TGTGCCAGCAGCAATCCGGGACTAGCGGGGGGGCCAAGTAGCACCGGGGAGCTGTTTTTT CASSNPGLAGGPSSTGELFF
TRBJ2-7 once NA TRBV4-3 TGCGCCAGCAGCCAAGATTCAGGGGCCGCCTACGAGCAGTACTTC CASSQDSGAAYEQYF
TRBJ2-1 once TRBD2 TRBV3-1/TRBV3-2 TGTGCCAGCAGCCAAGATCTCTCTAGCGGGGGGGCCCGGGAGCAGTTCTTC CASSQDLSSGGAREQFF
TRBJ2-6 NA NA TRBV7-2 TGTGCCAGCAGGGATAGGGGGGGATCCGGGGCCAACGTCCTGACTTTC CASRDRGGSGANVLTF
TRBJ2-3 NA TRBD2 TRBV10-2 TGCGCCAGCAGTGAGGTCTCGATCGGGGGGGCAGATACGCAGTATTTT CASSEVSIGGADTQYF
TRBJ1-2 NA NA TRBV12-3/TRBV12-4 TGTGCCAGCAGCGGGGGGACCTATGGCTACACCTTC CASSGGTYGYTF
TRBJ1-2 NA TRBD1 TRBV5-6 TGTGCCAGCAGCTCATGGACAGGGAAGTCTGGTGGCTACACCTTC CASSSWTGKSGGYTF
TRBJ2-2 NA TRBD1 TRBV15 TGTGCCACCGCTAACTTCGGGACAGTGGGATACACCGGGGAGCTGTTTTTT CATANFGTVGYTGELFF
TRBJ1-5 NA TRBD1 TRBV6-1 TGTGCCAGCAGTGAAATTTTGGGACAGGTTGATGGTCGAGGCAATCAGCCCCAGCATTTT CASSEILGQVDGRGNQPQHF
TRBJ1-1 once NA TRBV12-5 TGTGCTAGTAGGCCTCGAGGGCCGACCGTAAATGAAGCTTTCTTT CASRPRGPTVNEAFF
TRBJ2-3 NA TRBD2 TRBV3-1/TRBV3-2 TGTGCCAGCAGCCAGATTAGCGGGTCTAGCACAGATACGCAGTATTTT CASSQISGSSTDTQYF
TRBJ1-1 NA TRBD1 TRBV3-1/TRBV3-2 TGTGCCAGCAGCTCGGGACAGGGTATGTCTGAAGCTTTCTTT CASSSGQGMSEAFF
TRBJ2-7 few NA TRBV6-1 TGTGCCAGCAGTGAAGTGCAGGGGACGGTGTACGAGCAGTACTTC CASSEVQGTVYEQYF
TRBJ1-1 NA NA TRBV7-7 TGTGCTAGCAGCTTATCTTTACGGACTGAAGCTTTCTTT CASSLSLRTEAFF
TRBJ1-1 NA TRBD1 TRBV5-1 TGCGCCAGCAGTCAAGCGCAGGGGGGAGGAACTGAAGCTTTCTTT CASSQAQGGGTEAFF
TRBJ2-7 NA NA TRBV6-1 TGTGCCAGCAGTGTCCACCGCGACTTATTCCCCTACGAGCAGTACTTC CASSVHRDLFPYEQYF
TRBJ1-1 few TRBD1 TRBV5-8 TGTGCCAGCAGCCGGGGACAGGGCCTCACTGAAGCTTTCTTT CASSRGQGLTEAFF
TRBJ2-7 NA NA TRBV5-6 TGTGCCAGCAGCTGGGAGTTCTCCTACGAGCAGTACTTC CASSWEFSYEQYF
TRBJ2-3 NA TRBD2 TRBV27 TGTGCCAGCGCTAGCGGGAGTACCACAGATACGCAGTATTTT CASASGSTTDTQYF
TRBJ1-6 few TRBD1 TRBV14 TGTGCCAGCAGCCAGCGACAGGGCTCCTATAATTCACCCCTCCACTTT CASSQRQGSYNSPLHF
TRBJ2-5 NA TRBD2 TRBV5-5 TGTGCCAGCAGCGGAAGCGGGACTAGCGGTCTCGAGACCCAGTACTTC CASSGSGTSGLETQYF
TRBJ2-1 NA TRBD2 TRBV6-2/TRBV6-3 TGTGCCAGCAGCCGTTGGGGGGGCTACAATGAGCAGTTCTTC CASSRWGGYNEQFF
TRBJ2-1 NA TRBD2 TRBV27 TGTGCCAGCAGTTTAGGTATAGCGGGATTACGTGTTGAGCAGTTCTTC CASSLGIAGLRVEQFF
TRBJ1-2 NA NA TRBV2 TGTGCCAGCAGTGAAGCGCTTGGGAGGGCGTCACTCTATGGCTACACCTTC CASSEALGRASLYGYTF
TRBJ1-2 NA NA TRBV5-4 TGTGCCAGCAGCCCAGGACAGATTTATGGCTACACCTTC CASSPGQIYGYTF
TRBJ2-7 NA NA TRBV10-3 TGTGCCATCAGTGGGGGGGGACAGGCAGATGAGCAGTACTTC CAISGGGQADEQYF